This T cell receptor beta chain derives from a study of T-cell memory formation after mild COVID-19. Study summary: Clustering of TCRs was largely donor specific.

The CDR3 runs 17 residues. CDR1 and CDR2 (germline): SGHTA, FQGTGA. The germline V and J ends were trimmed by 2 bases and 8 bases, with 22 bases remaining between them. This clonotype was picked up a small number of times. Its antigen is not known. Broader study findings: Day 15 to 85 contracting clones showed balanced CD4/CD8; day 15 to 37 expanders favored CD4+. Confirmation was lacking for SARS-CoV-2 specificity of second-wave clones that peaked on day 37.

Constant-segment primers and 5'RACE yielded cDNA libraries for TCR alpha and TCR beta, each carrying sample barcodes and UMIs. From the 5' RACE reads, TCRdb called clonotypes with MiXCR, one entry per CDR3 protein. This sample yields roughly 130,000 distinct CDR3 sequences, of which approximately 15% are seen a single time; approximately 14% belongs to the top ten. The chain employs TRBV7-3 and TRBJ2-1, with D tentatively TRBD1 (5 bases). The sequence came from an adult woman who had mild COVID-19 (a few samples of this study predate the infection). Cell type and time point are not known. Sequences were obtained from PBMCs or a T cell subset sorted from them (not recorded which). Here the CDR3 reads CASSLGKGGLRDDEQFF. As DNA, the CDR3 is TGTGCCAGCAGCTTAGGTAAAGGTGGGCTCAGGGATGATGAGCAGTTCTTC. The variable domain in full, with the rest retrieved from reference TRBV7-3 and TRBJ2-1, is GAGVSQTPSNKVTEKGKYVELRCDPISGHTALYWYRQSLGQGPEFLIYFQGTGAADDSGLPNDRFFAVRPEGSVSTLKIQRTERGDSAVYLCASSLGKGGLRDDEQFFGPGTRLTVL.